This T cell receptor beta chain was obtained from a study of control samples from healthy donors and cancer patients. TCRdb keeps only in-frame clones here, not all; method: immunoSEQ multiplex PCR. The sample carries about 410,000 clones, 90% recorded once. V was trimmed by 8 bases and J by 6 bases, leaving 16 bases between them. This CDR3 is 14 amino acids long. Germline CDR1 is KGHDR and CDR2 is SFDVKD. The origin of this receptor is a man in his forties or fifties with head and neck cancer. The rearrangement uses TRBV24-1 and TRBJ1-5; possibly TRBD1 for D (6 bases). Sample: PBMCs. The CDR3 nucleotides read TGTGCCACCAAGTGGGGGGGCGCGGCTCAGCCCCAGCATTTT. This codes for CATKWGGAAQPQHF.